Sequencing of this TCR beta chain was carried out in a study of blood T cell repertoires in COVID-19. Germline V gives CDR1 MDHEN, CDR2 SYDVKM. V shed 7 bases and J shed 6 bases, with 13 bases lying between them. The length of the CDR3 is 13 residues. Clones were read by immunoSEQ multiplex PCR, and TCRdb kept only the in-frame ones, dropping some. Of a few hundred thousand clones listed, around 87% are singletons. The chain links TRBV28 to TRBJ2-1; D gene ambiguous. Source material: peripheral blood. The source of this sequence is a woman aged 45-65 years with acute or convalescent COVID-19. CDR3: CASMEDFRNEQFF. DNA of the CDR3: TGTGCCAGCATGGAAGACTTTCGCAATGAGCAGTTCTTC.